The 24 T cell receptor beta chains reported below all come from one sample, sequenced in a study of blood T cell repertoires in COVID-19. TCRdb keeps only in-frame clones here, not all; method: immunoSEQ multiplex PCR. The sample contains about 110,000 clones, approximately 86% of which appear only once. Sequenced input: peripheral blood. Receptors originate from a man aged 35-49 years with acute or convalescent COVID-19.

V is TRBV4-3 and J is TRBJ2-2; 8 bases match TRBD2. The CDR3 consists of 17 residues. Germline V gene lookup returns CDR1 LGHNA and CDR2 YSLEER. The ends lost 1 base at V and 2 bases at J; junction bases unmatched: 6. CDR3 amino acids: CASSQVGAGVNTGELFF. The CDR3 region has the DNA TGCGCCAGCAGCCAAGTGGGAGCGGGGGTTAACACCGGGGAGCTGTTTTTT.

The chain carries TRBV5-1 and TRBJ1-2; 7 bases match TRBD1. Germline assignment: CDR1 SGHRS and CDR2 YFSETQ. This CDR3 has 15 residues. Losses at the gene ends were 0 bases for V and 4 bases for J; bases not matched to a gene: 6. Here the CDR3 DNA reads TGCGCCAGCAGCTTGGATGGGCAGGGGGTCTATGGCTACACCTTC. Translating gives CASSLDGQGVYGYTF.

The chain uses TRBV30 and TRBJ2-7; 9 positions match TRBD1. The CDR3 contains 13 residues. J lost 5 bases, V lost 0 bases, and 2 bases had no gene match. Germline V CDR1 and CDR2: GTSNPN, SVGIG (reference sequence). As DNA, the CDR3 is TGTGCCTGGAGTGTACAGGGGGCCCACGAGCAGTACTTC. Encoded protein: CAWSVQGAHEQYF. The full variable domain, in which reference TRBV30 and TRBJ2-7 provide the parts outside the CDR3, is SQTIHQWPATLVQPVGSPLSLECTVEGTSNPNLYWYRQAAGRGLQLLFYSVGIGQISSEVPQNLSASRPQDRQFILSSKKLLLSDSGFYLCAWSVQGAHEQYFGPGTRLTVT.

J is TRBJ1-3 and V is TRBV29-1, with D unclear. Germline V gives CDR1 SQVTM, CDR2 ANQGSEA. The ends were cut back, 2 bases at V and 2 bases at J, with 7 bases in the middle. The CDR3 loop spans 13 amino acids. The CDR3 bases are TGCAGCGTTGAAACAGTAACTGGAAACACCATATATTTT. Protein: CSVETVTGNTIYF.

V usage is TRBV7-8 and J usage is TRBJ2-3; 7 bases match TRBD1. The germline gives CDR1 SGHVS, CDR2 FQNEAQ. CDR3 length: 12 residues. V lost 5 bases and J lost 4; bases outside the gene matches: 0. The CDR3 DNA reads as TGTGCCAGCAGCCAGGGGGCAGATACGCAGTATTTT. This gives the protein CASSQGADTQYF.

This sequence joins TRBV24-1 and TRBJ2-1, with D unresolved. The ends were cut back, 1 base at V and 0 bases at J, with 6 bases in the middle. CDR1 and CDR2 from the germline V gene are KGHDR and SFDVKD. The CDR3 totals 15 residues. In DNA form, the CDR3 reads TGTGCCACCAGTGATTTCGAGTCCTCCTACAATGAGCAGTTCTTC. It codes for CATSDFESSYNEQFF.

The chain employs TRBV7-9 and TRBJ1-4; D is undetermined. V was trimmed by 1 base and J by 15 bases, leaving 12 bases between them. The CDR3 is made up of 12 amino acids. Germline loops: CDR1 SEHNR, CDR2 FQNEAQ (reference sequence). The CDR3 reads CASSLDAGGMFF. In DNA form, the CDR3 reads TGTGCCAGCAGCTTAGATGCCGGCGGGATGTTTTTT.

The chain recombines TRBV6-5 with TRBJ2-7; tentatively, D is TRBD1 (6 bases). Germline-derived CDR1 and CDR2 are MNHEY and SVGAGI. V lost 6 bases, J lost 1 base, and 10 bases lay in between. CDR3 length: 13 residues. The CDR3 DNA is TGTGCCAGCAGACGACAGGAGTCCTACGAGCAGTACTTC. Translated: CASRRQESYEQYF.

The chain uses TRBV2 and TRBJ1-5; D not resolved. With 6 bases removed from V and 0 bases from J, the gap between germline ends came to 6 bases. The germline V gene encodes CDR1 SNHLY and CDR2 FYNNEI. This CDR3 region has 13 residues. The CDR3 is CASRGSSNQPQHF. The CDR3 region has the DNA TGTGCCAGCAGGGGCAGTAGCAATCAGCCCCAGCATTTT.

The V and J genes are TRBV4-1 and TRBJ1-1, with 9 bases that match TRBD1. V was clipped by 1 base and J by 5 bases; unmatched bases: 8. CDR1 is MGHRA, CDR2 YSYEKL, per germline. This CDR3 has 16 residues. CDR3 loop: CASSQAGTGYRTEAFF. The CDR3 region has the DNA TGCGCCAGCAGCCAAGCCGGGACAGGGTATAGGACTGAAGCTTTCTTT.

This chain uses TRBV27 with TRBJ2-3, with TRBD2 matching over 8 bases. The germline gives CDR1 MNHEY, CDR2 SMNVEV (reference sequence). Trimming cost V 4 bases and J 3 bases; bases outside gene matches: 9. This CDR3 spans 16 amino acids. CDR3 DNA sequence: TGTGCCAGCAGTTCCGACCCGGGGGGGAAGACAGATACGCAGTATTTT. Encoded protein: CASSSDPGGKTDTQYF.

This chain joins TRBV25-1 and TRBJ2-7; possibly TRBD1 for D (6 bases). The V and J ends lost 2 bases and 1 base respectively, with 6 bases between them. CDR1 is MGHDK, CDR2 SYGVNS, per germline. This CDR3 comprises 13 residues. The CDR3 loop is CASSEGQSYEQYF. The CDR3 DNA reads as TGTGCCAGCAGTGAAGGACAGTCCTACGAGCAGTACTTC.

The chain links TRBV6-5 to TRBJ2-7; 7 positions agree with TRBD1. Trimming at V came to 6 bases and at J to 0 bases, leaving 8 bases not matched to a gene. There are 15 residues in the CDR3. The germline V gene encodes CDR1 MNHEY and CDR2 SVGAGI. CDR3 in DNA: TGTGCCAGCAGAGCAGACAGGGCTCCCTCCTACGAGCAGTACTTC. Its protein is CASRADRAPSYEQYF.

CDR3 protein: CASSLGRPSSYNEQFF. The CDR3 coding sequence is TGTGCCAGCAGCTTGGGGAGGCCCAGCTCCTACAATGAGCAGTTCTTC. The chain has TRBV5-4 and TRBJ2-1, with TRBD2 as a possible D gene (5 bases). Germline V gene data show CDR1 as SGHNT and CDR2 as YYREEE (reference sequence). The CDR3 runs to 16 residues. Trimming shortened V by 0 bases and J by 0 bases, and 10 bases separated the two germline ends.

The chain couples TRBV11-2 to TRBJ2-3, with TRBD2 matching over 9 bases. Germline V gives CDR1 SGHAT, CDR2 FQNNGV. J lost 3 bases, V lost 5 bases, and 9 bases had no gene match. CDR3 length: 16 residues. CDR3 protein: CASSPHPGLATDTQYF. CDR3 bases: TGTGCCAGCAGCCCGCACCCGGGACTAGCTACAGATACGCAGTATTTT.

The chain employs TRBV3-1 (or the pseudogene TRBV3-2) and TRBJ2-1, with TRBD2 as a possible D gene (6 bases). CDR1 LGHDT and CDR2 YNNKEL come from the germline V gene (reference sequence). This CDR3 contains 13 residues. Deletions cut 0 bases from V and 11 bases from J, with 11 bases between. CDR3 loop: CASSQDGSEKQFF. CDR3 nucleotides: TGTGCCAGCAGCCAAGACGGGAGCGAGAAGCAGTTCTTC.

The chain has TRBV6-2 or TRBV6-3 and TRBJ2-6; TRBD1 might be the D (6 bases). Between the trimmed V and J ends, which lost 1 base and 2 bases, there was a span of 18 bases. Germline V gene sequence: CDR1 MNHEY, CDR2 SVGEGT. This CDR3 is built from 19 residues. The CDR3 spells CASSYLTGRRAAGANVLTF. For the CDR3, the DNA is TGTGCCAGCAGTTACTTAACAGGGAGACGGGCGGCTGGGGCCAACGTCCTGACTTTC.

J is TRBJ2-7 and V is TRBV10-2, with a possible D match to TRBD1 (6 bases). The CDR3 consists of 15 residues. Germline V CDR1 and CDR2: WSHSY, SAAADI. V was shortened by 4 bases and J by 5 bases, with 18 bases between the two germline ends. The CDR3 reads CASSAVVQGLHEQYF. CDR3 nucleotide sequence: TGCGCCAGCAGTGCAGTCGTTCAGGGGCTCCACGAGCAGTACTTC.

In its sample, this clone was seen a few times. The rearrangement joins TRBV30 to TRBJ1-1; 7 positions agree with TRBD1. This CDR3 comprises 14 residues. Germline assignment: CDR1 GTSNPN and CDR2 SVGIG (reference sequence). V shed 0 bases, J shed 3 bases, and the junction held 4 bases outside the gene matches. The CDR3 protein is CAWSVPGGYTEAFF. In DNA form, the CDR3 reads TGTGCCTGGAGTGTACCAGGGGGGTACACTGAAGCTTTCTTT.

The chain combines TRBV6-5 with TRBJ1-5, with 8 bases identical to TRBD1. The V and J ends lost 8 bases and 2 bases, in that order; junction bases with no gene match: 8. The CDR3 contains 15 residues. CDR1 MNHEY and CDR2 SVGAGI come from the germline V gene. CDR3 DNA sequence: TGTGCCAGCGGACTGACAGGGGAAGGCAATCAGCCCCAGCATTTT. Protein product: CASGLTGEGNQPQHF.

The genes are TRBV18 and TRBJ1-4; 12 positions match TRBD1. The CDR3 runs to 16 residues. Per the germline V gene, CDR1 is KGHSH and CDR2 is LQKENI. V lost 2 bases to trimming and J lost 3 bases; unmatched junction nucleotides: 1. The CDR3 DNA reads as TGTGCCAGCTCACCAGGGACAGGGGGCCCTAATGAAAAACTGTTTTTT. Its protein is CASSPGTGGPNEKLFF.

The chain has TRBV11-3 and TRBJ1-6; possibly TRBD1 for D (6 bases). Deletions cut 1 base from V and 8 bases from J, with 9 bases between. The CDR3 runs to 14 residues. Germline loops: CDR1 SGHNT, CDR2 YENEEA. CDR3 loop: CASSLGQADSPLHF. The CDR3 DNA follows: TGTGCCAGCAGCTTAGGACAGGCCGATTCACCCCTCCACTTT.

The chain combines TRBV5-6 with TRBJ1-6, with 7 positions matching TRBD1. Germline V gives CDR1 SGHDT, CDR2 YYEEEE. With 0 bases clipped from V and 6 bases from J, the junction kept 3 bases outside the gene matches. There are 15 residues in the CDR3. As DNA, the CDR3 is TGTGCCAGCAGCTTGGTGGGGACAGCTAATTCACCCCTCCACTTT. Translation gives CASSLVGTANSPLHF.

In DNA form, the CDR3 reads TGTGCCAGCAGCTTGCAGGCATCGAACTATGGCTACACCTTC. Its protein product is CASSLQASNYGYTF. The rearrangement uses TRBV7-2 and TRBJ1-2; D call uncertain. This CDR3 region has 14 residues. CDR1 SGHTA and CDR2 FQGNSA come from the germline V gene. Trimming removed 3 bases at V and 2 bases at J, with 10 bases between.